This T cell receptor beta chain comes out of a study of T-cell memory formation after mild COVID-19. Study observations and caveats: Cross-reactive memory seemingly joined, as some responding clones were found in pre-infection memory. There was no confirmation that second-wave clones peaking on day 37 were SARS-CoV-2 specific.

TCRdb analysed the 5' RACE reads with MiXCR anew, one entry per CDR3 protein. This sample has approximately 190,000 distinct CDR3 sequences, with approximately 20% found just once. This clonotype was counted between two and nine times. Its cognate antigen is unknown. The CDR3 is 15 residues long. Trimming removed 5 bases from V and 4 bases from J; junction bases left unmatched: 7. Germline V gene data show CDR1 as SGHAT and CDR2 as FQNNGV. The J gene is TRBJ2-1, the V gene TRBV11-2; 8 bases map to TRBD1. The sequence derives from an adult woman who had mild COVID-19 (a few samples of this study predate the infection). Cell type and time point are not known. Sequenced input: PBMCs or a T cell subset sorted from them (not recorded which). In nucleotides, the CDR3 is TGTGCCAGCAGCCCAGACAGGGGCGGTTACAATGAGCAGTTCTTC. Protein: CASSPDRGGYNEQFF.